The 17 T cell receptor beta chains below all came from one sample that was sequenced in a study of T cell changes during pregnancy in multiple sclerosis. TCRdb's table, derived via immunoSEQ multiplex PCR, lists solely in-frame clones and lacks some. The sample includes 85,000 to 100,000 clones, approximately 93% of them seen just once. Sample: peripheral blood, taken after pregnancy. Source of these receptors: a female donor with multiple sclerosis, enrolled in a pregnancy study.

This chain joins TRBV6-5 and TRBJ2-1; unclear D gene. CDR1 is MNHEY, CDR2 SVGAGI, per germline. The V gene lost 5 bases and the J gene lost 0 bases, with 11 bases spanning the gap. The CDR3 runs to 15 residues. The CDR3 sequence is CASSPTPSSYNEQFF. The CDR3 DNA sequence: TGTGCCAGCAGTCCCACCCCGAGCTCCTACAATGAGCAGTTCTTC.

This chain links TRBV19 with TRBJ1-3; no reliable D call. Trimming shortened V by 6 bases and J by 3 bases, and 9 bases separated the two germline ends. The CDR3 is 13 amino acids. Germline-derived CDR1 and CDR2 are LNHDA and SQIVND (reference sequence). The CDR3 region has the DNA TGTGCCAGTAGCCGGGGAATTGGAAACACCATATATTTT. This translates into CASSRGIGNTIYF.

This chain links TRBV2 with TRBJ1-1; D gene ambiguous. The CDR3 is made up of 15 amino acids. Between the trimmed V and J ends, which lost 0 bases and 3 bases, there was a span of 11 bases. CDR1 and CDR2 from the germline V gene are SNHLY and FYNNEI. This CDR3 is CASSEAYNGDTEAFF. CDR3 nucleotide sequence: TGTGCCAGCAGTGAAGCGTACAACGGGGACACTGAAGCTTTCTTT.

The V and J genes are TRBV2 and TRBJ2-1; 7 bases agree with TRBD2. V lost 4 bases to trimming and J lost 5 bases; unmatched junction nucleotides: 5. Per the germline V gene, CDR1 is SNHLY and CDR2 is FYNNEI. The CDR3 length is 14 residues. The CDR3 is CASSGGRQHNEQFF. CDR3 nucleotides: TGTGCCAGCAGTGGCGGGAGACAACACAATGAGCAGTTCTTC.

The chain couples TRBV10-3 to TRBJ1-2, with unresolved D. V lost 0 bases to trimming and J lost 4 bases, with 15 bases between them. Germline V gives CDR1 ENHRY, CDR2 SYGVKD. The CDR3 extends over 16 amino acids. The CDR3 loop is CAISESSWAGAYGYTF. The CDR3 DNA is TGTGCCATCAGTGAGTCTTCCTGGGCGGGAGCCTATGGCTACACCTTC.

The rearrangement joins TRBV7-6 to TRBJ2-7; TRBD1 is a possible D gene (5 bases). With 5 bases removed from V and 6 bases from J, the gap between germline ends came to 11 bases. This CDR3 comprises 12 residues. Germline CDR1 SGHVS, CDR2 FNYEAQ. CDR3 residues: CASSQTGPEQYF. The CDR3 nucleotides read TGTGCCAGCAGCCAAACAGGACCCGAGCAGTACTTC. Filled out from reference TRBV7-6 and TRBJ2-7, the complete variable domain reads GAGVSQSPRYKVTKRGQDVALRCDPISGHVSLYWYRQALGQGPEFLTYFNYEAQQDKSGLPNDRFSAERPEGSISTLTIQRTEQRDSAMYRCASSQTGPEQYFGPGTRLTVT.

V usage is TRBV9 and J usage is TRBJ2-7, with 10 bases lining up with TRBD1. V trimming: 0 bases; J trimming: 6 bases; junction bases outside the gene matches: 3. This CDR3 is built from 14 residues. Germline CDR1 SGDLS, CDR2 YYNGEE. The CDR3 sequence: CASSVAGTGVEQYF. DNA of the CDR3: TGTGCCAGCAGCGTAGCGGGGACAGGGGTCGAGCAGTACTTC.

This rearrangement joins TRBV7-9 to TRBJ2-3, with a possible D match to TRBD2 (7 bases). The CDR3 contains 16 residues. V was clipped by 1 base and J by 5 bases, with 16 bases between them. Looked up from germline, CDR1 is SEHNR and CDR2 is FQNEAQ (reference sequence). The CDR3 DNA reads as TGTGCCAGCAGCTTAGGAGGGGGGGGGAGAGGAGATACGCAGTATTTT. As protein: CASSLGGGGRGDTQYF.

The chain recombines TRBV10-3 with TRBJ1-1, with D maybe TRBD1 (5 bases). Trimming pared 4 bases from V and 2 bases from J, leaving 8 bases between. Germline V gives CDR1 ENHRY, CDR2 SYGVKD. CDR3 size: 13 residues. The CDR3 nucleotides read TGTGCCATCAGTGTAGGGGAAAACACTGAAGCTTTCTTT. This translates into CAISVGENTEAFF.

This chain uses TRBV9 with TRBJ1-1, with 9 bases lining up with TRBD1. There are 13 residues in the CDR3. V shed 0 bases, J shed 11 bases, and the junction held 5 bases outside the gene matches. Germline loops: CDR1 SGDLS, CDR2 YYNGEE. DNA for the CDR3: TGTGCCAGCAGCGTAGTTACAGGGGGCACGGCTTTCTTT. It codes for CASSVVTGGTAFF.

The chain is built from TRBV7-9 and TRBJ2-1, with 12 bases fitting TRBD2. This CDR3 contains 15 residues. Germline loops: CDR1 SEHNR, CDR2 FQNEAQ (reference sequence). The ends lost 5 bases at V and 6 bases at J; junction bases unmatched: 5. The CDR3 loop is CASSRLAGEANEQFF. CDR3 bases: TGTGCCAGCAGCAGACTAGCGGGAGAGGCCAATGAGCAGTTCTTC.

This chain joins TRBV4-1 and TRBJ2-1, with 10 bases fitting TRBD2. Germline trimming cut 4 bases from V and 1 base from J; bases unmatched to any gene: 4. The germline gives CDR1 MGHRA, CDR2 YSYEKL. The length of the CDR3 is 16 residues. CDR3 in DNA: TGCGCCAGCAGCCGAGGACTAGCGGAGTCCTACAATGAGCAGTTCTTC. This sequence encodes CASSRGLAESYNEQFF.

This chain joins TRBV5-1 and TRBJ2-5; 10 bases map to TRBD2. The trim removed 1 base at V and 3 bases at J, leaving 0 bases unmatched. The CDR3 has 14 residues. CDR1 SGHRS and CDR2 YFSETQ come from the germline V gene. CDR3 DNA sequence: TGCGCCAGCAGCTTGACTAGCGGGAAAGAGACCCAGTACTTC. Protein sequence: CASSLTSGKETQYF.

The V gene is TRBV6-1, the J gene TRBJ1-1; 7 bases are a match to TRBD1. The germline V gene encodes CDR1 MNHNS and CDR2 SASEGT. CDR3 length: 13 amino acids. V shed 5 bases and J 10 bases; nucleotides not matched to a gene: 10. The CDR3 DNA reads TGTGCCAGCAGTATTGACAGGGATCTTGGAGCTTTCTTT. Its translation: CASSIDRDLGAFF.

J is TRBJ2-2 and V is TRBV4-2; maybe TRBD2 (6 bases). This CDR3 spans 17 amino acids. Germline V gives CDR1 LGHNA, CDR2 YNFKEQ. Trimming shortened V by 2 bases and J by 1 base, and 14 bases separated the two germline ends. CDR3 nucleotide sequence: TGTGCCAGCAGCCAATCGGACTTGCGGGGGAACACCGGGGAGCTGTTTTTT. Its protein is CASSQSDLRGNTGELFF.

This chain links TRBV5-1 with TRBJ2-7; D is perhaps TRBD1 (6 bases). V shed 4 bases and J shed 5 bases, with 22 bases lying between them. CDR1 and CDR2 from the germline V gene are SGHRS and YFSETQ. The CDR3 is 16 residues long. Here the CDR3 DNA reads TGCGCCAGCAGCCCTCTTACTGACAGGTTCCCCCACGAGCAGTACTTC. Protein product: CASSPLTDRFPHEQYF.

The chain carries TRBV28 and TRBJ1-2; tentative D call: TRBD1 (5 bases). The germline V and J ends were trimmed by 2 bases and 8 bases, with 15 bases remaining between them. The CDR3 is 14 residues long. Germline CDR1 and CDR2: MDHEN and SYDVKM. The CDR3 region is CASSLGKGLGGYTF. The CDR3, as DNA: TGTGCCAGCAGTTTAGGGAAGGGGCTCGGAGGCTACACCTTC.